This T cell receptor (beta chain) is drawn from a study of radiotherapy plus CTLA-4 blockade in lung cancer. Study-wide findings and caveats: In blood, early T cell clone dynamics reportedly predicted response best, together with interferon-beta. In blood, tumor-derived TCR clones expanded after radiotherapy plus ipilimumab.

This clone has a single count. What it recognizes is unknown. J lost 6 bases, V lost 1 base, and 6 bases had no gene match. This CDR3 has 15 amino acids. Germline V gene sequence: CDR1 SGHRS, CDR2 YFSETQ. Some clones are missing from TCRdb's copy, which holds only in-frame ones; the method was immunoSEQ multiplex PCR. The repertoire holds around 63,000 clones, with around 76% as singletons. The receptor's source is a human donor with non-small cell lung cancer whose response to radiotherapy plus ipilimumab could not be evaluated. Some clones in this sample may be carry-over from other donors' samples. The V call is TRBV5-1, the J call TRBJ1-1, with 10 bases lining up with TRBD1. Material: peripheral blood, obtained from a patient treated with radiotherapy plus ipilimumab. DNA for the CDR3: TGCGCCAGCAGCTTGAGGACGACAGGGGGCTCTGAAGCTTTCTTT. It translates to CASSLRTTGGSEAFF.